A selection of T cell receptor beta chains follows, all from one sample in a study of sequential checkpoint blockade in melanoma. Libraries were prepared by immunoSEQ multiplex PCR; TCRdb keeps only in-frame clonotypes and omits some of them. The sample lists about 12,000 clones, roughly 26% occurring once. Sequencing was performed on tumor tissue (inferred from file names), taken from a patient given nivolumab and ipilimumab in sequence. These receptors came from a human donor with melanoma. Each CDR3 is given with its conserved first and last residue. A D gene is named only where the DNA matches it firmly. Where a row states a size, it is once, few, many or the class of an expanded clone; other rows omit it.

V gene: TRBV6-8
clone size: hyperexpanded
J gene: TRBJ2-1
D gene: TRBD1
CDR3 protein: CAISSDRVPTYNEQFF
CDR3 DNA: TGTGCCATCAGTAGTGACAGGGTACCCACTTACAATGAGCAGTTCTTC

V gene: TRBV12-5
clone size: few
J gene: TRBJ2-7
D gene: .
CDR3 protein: CASTILVGYEQYF
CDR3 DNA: TGTGCCAGCACTATTCTAGTAGGCTACGAGCAGTACTTC

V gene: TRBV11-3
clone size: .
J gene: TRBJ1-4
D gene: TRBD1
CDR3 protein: CASSLVPNGDRGDEKLFF
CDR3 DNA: TGTGCCAGCAGCTTAGTCCCGAATGGAGACAGGGGAGATGAAAAACTGTTTTTT

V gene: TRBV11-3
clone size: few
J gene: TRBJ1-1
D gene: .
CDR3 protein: CASSLEFGAGRTFF
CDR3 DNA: TGTGCCAGCAGCTTAGAATTTGGGGCAGGTAGAACTTTCTTT

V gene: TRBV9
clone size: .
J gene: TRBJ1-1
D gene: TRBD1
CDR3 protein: CASSLGTDPEAFF
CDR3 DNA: TGTGCCAGCAGCCTGGGGACAGACCCTGAAGCTTTCTTT

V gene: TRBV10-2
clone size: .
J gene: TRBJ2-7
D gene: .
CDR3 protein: CASSESIGVKGYEQYF
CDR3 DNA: TGCGCCAGCAGTGAGTCGATTGGAGTAAAAGGCTACGAGCAGTACTTC

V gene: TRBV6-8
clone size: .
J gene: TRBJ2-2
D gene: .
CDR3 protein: CASSYSMLNTGELFF
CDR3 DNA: TGTGCCAGCAGTTACTCGATGCTGAACACCGGGGAGCTGTTTTTT

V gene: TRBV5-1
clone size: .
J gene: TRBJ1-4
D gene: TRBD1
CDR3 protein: CASSGQGRAEEKLFF
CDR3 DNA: TGCGCCAGCAGCGGACAGGGACGAGCGGAAGAAAAACTGTTTTTT

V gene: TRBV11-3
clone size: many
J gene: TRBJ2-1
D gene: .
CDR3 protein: CASSLNPLDNEQFF
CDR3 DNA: TGTGCCAGCAGCTTAAACCCCCTCGACAATGAGCAGTTCTTC

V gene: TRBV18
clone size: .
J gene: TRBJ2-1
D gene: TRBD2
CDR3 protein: CASSPSGGANEQFF
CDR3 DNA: TGTGCCAGCTCACCTAGCGGGGGGGCCAATGAGCAGTTCTTC

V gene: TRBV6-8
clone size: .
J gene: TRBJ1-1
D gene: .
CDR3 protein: CASSYSGGTEAFF
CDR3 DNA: TGTGCCAGCAGTTACAGCGGGGGGACTGAAGCTTTCTTT

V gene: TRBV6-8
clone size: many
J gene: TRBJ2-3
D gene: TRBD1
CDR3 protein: CASSYPPGQGSHF
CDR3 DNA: TGTGCCAGCAGTTACCCCCCGGGACAGGGTTCGCATTTT

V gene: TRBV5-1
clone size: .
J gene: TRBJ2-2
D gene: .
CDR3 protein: CASSLVVVTGELFF
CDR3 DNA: TGCGCCAGCAGCTTGGTTGTGGTCACCGGGGAGCTGTTTTTT

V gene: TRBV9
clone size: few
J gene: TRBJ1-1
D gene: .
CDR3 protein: CASSVVYPGGIPEAFF
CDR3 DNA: TGTGCCAGCAGCGTAGTTTATCCCGGAGGGATCCCTGAAGCTTTCTTT

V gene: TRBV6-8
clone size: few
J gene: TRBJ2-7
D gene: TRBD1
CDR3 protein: CASSYWIRDRGPGEQYF
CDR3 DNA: TGTGCCAGCAGTTACTGGATCAGGGACAGGGGGCCGGGCGAGCAGTACTTC

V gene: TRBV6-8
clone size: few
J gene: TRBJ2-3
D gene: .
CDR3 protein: CASSDDPGRTDTQYF
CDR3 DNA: TGTGCCAGCAGTGACGACCCAGGCCGCACAGATACGCAGTATTTT

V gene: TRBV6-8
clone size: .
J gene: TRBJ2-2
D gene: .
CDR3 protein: CASIPPWGLAANTGELFF
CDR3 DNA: TGTGCCAGCATTCCCCCCTGGGGTCTAGCCGCAAACACCGGGGAGCTGTTTTTT

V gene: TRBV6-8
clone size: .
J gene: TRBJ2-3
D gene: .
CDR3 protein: CASSYSDGGADTQYF
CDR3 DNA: TGTGCCAGCAGTTACTCCGATGGAGGGGCGGATACGCAGTATTTT

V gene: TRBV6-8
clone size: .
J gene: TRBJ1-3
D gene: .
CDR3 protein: CASSLWMSGNTIYF
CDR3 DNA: TGTGCCAGCAGCCTCTGGATGTCTGGAAACACCATATATTTT

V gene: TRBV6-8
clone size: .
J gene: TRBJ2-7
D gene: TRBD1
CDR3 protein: CAISPPGTGRYEQYF
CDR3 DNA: TGTGCCATATCTCCGCCCGGGACAGGGCGCTACGAGCAGTACTTC

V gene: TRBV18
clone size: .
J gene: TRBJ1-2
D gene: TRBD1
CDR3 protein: CASSPDRGIVSYGYTF
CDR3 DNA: TGTGCCAGCTCACCCGACAGGGGGATCGTGTCCTATGGCTACACCTTC

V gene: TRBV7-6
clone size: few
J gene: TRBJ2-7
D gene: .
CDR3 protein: CASSANLQGREQYF
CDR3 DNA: TGTGCCAGCAGCGCCAATTTACAGGGTCGCGAGCAGTACTTC

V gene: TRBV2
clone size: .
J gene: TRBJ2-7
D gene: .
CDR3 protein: CASSLELHSYEQYF
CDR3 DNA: TGTGCCAGCAGTTTAGAACTCCACTCCTACGAGCAGTACTTC

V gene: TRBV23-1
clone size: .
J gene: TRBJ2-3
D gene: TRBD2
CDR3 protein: CASSLRRGGTSTDTQYF
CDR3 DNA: TGCGCCAGCAGCCTGAGGCGCGGGGGGACTAGCACAGATACGCAGTATTTT

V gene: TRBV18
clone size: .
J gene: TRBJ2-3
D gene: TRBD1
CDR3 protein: CASSRDRGTDTQYF
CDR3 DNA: TGTGCCAGCTCACGAGACAGGGGTACAGATACGCAGTATTTT

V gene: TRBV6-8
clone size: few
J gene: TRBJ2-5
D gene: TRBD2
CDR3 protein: CASSYSSSGGHETQYF
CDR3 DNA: TGTGCCAGCAGTTACTCCTCTAGCGGGGGTCATGAGACCCAGTACTTC

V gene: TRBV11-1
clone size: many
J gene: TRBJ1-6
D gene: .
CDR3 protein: CASSSPHRVGSPLHF
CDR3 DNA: TGTGCCAGCAGCTCACCCCACAGGGTCGGGTCACCCCTCCACTTT

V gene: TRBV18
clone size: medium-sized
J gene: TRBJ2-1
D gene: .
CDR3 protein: CATDGPGSVDEQFF
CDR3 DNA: TGTGCCACCGACGGACCGGGAAGCGTCGATGAGCAGTTCTTC

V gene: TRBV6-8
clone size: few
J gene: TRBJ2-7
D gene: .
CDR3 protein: CASSYSVTYEQYF
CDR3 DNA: TGTGCCAGCAGTTACTCAGTTACCTACGAGCAGTACTTC

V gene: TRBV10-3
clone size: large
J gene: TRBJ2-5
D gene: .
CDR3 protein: CAISEPGFGGETQYF
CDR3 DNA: TGTGCCATCAGTGAGCCGGGATTTGGGGGAGAGACCCAGTACTTC

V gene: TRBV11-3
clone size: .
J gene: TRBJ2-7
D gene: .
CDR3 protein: CASSLEGGSYEQYF
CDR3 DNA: TGTGCCAGCAGCTTGGAGGGGGGCTCCTACGAGCAGTACTTC

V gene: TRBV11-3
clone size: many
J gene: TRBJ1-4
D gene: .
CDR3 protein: CASSFGQTSEKLFF
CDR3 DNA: TGTGCCAGCAGCTTCGGACAGACCAGTGAAAAACTGTTTTTT

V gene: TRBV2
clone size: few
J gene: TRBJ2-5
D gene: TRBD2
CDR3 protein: CASSEILAGAGGTQYF
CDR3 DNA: TGTGCCAGCAGTGAGATACTAGCGGGGGCCGGTGGGACCCAGTACTTC

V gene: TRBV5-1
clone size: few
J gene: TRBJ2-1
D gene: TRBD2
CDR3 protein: CASSTGLAGGHNEQFF
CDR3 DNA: TGCGCCAGCAGCACCGGACTAGCGGGTGGCCACAATGAGCAGTTCTTC

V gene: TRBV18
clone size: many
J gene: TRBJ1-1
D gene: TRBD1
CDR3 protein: CASSQTGDTEAFF
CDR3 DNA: TGTGCCAGCTCGCAGACAGGGGACACTGAAGCTTTCTTT

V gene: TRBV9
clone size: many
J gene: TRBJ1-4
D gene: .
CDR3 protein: CASSVGQHNEKLFF
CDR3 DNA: TGTGCCAGCAGCGTTGGACAGCACAATGAAAAACTGTTTTTT

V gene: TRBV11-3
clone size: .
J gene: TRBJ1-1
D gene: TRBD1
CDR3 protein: CASTQGGRMNTEAFF
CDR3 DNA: TGTGCCAGCACTCAGGGGGGGCGGATGAACACTGAAGCTTTCTTT

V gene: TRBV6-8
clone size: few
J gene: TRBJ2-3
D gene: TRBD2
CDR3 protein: CASSQRMLAGPSGDTQYF
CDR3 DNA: TGTGCCAGCAGTCAACGGATGCTAGCGGGGCCTAGTGGAGATACGCAGTATTTT

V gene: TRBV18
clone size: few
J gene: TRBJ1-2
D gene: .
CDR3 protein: CASSPPKLPDGYTF
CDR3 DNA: TGTGCCAGCTCACCACCCAAGCTCCCTGATGGCTACACCTTC

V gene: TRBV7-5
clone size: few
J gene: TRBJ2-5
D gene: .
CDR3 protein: CASSSSGGAQETQYF
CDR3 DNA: TGTGCCAGCAGCTCTAGCGGGGGGGCACAAGAGACCCAGTACTTC

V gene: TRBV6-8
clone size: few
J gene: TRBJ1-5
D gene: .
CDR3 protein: CASSYGGTPQPQHF
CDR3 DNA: TGTGCCAGCAGTTACGGGGGGACTCCTCAGCCCCAGCATTTT

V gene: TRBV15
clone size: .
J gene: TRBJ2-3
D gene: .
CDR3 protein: CATSRDKTGRDTQYF
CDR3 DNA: TGTGCCACCAGCAGAGATAAAACAGGCCGAGATACGCAGTATTTT

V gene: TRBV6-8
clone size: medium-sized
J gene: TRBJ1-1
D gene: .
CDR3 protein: CASRSDRTVWTEAFF
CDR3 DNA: TGTGCCAGCAGATCCGACAGGACAGTTTGGACTGAAGCTTTCTTT

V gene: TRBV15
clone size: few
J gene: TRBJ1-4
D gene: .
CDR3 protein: CATSSAGRTVRPEKLFF
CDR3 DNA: TGTGCCACCAGCAGTGCGGGGAGGACAGTGCGGCCTGAAAAACTGTTTTTT

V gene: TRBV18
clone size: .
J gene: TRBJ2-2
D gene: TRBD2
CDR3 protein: CASSQGLAGNTGELFF
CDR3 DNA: TGTGCCAGCTCACAAGGACTAGCGGGGAACACCGGGGAGCTGTTTTTT

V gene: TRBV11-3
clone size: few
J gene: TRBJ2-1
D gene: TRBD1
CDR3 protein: CASSSTGTDNEQFF
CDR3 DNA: TGTGCCAGCAGCTCCACCGGGACAGACAATGAGCAGTTCTTC

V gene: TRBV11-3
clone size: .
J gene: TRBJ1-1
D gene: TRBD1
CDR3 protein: CASSLNLRAGGGGTEAFF
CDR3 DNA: TGTGCCAGCAGCTTAAATCTGAGAGCAGGGGGAGGAGGAACTGAAGCTTTCTTT

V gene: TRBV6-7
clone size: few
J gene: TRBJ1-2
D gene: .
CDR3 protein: CASTRVNYGYTF
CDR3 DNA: TGTGCCAGCACAAGGGTAAACTATGGCTACACCTTC

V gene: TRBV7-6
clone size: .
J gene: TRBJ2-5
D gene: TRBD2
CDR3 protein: CASSQLASGGQETQYF
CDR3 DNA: TGTGCCAGCAGCCAGTTGGCTAGCGGGGGGCAAGAGACCCAGTACTTC

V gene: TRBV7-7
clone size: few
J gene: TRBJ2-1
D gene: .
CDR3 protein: CASLDVGGGVSSEQFF
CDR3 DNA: TGTGCCAGCCTCGACGTCGGCGGGGGCGTGTCCAGTGAGCAGTTCTTC

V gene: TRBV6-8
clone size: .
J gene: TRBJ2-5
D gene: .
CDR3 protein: CASSYSMEPRGTQYF
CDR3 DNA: TGTGCCAGCAGTTACTCGATGGAACCTCGGGGGACCCAGTACTTC

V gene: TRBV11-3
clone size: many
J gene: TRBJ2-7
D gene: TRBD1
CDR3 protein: CASSLWDRGRNEQYF
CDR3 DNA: TGTGCCAGCAGCTTATGGGACAGGGGGCGAAACGAGCAGTACTTC

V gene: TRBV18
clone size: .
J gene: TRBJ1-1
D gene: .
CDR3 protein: CASSPSENTEAFF
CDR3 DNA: TGTGCCAGCTCACCATCGGAGAACACTGAAGCTTTCTTT

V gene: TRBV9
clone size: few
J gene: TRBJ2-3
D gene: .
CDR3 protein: CASSVAGISDTQYF
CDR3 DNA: TGTGCCAGCAGCGTAGCTGGTATCTCAGATACGCAGTATTTT

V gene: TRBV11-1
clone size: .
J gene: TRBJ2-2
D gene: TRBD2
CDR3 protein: CASSRLAGSWDTGELFF
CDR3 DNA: TGTGCCAGCAGTAGACTAGCGGGGTCGTGGGACACCGGGGAGCTGTTTTTT

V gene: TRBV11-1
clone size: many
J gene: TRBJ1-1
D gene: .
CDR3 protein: CASSQSLTENTEAFF
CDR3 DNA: TGTGCCAGCAGCCAATCATTGACAGAGAACACTGAAGCTTTCTTT

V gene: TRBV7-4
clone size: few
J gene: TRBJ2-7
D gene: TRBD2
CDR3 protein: CASSRTTSRLAGGRSSYEQYF
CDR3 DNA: TGTGCCAGCAGCCGGACGACCTCGAGACTAGCGGGGGGTCGTAGCTCCTACGAGCAGTACTTC

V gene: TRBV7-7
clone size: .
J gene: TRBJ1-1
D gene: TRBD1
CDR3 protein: CASSPDLGTGRTAFF
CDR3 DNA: TGTGCCAGCAGTCCCGACCTGGGGACAGGGAGGACAGCTTTCTTT

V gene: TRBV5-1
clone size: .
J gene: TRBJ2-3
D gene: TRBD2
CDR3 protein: CASSLGGLAATDTQYF
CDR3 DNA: TGCGCCAGCAGCTTGGGTGGACTAGCGGCCACAGATACGCAGTATTTT

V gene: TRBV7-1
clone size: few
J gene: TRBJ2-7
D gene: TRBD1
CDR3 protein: CASSLVFGTGDKVQYF
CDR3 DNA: TGTGCCAGCAGCTTGGTGTTCGGGACAGGGGACAAAGTGCAGTACTTC